This T cell receptor beta chain is from a study of blood T cell repertoires in COVID-19. Study information: Acute-phase and convalescent COVID-19 samples originated in the United States, Italy and Spain. In each case, the material was cDNA or gDNA derived from T cells, B-cell-depleted T cells, or PBMCs.

In the source study's methods: Reference gene primer amplification in the assay estimated nucleated cell counts. Sequencing was performed with immunoSEQ multiplex PCR; in TCRdb, only in-frame clones are kept and a portion is missing. From that table come the V and J calls and clone size; the DNA was used to work out D and trimming. The sample records under 150,000 clones, 70% to 90% being singletons. The length of the CDR3 is 19 residues. The germline V gene has CDR1 LGHDT and CDR2 YNNKEL (reference sequence). With V trimmed by 1 base and J by 0 bases, 11 bases remained unmatched. The V gene is TRBV3-1 (or the pseudogene TRBV3-2), the J gene TRBJ2-5; 10 positions match TRBD2. Sequencing was carried out using peripheral blood. This TCR came from a human donor in a cohort sampled during active COVID-19. This CDR3 is CASSQAVLTSGVYQETQYF. CDR3 DNA sequence: TGTGCCAGCAGCCAAGCGGTTCTCACTAGCGGGGTTTACCAAGAGACCCAGTACTTC.